This is a list of T cell receptor beta chains from one sample in a study of early T cells in non-severe SARS-CoV-2 infection. TCRdb re-called the 5' RACE reads with MiXCR, one entry per CDR3 protein. This sample has 70,000 to 95,000 distinct CDR3 sequences, with approximately 10% found just once. Source material: whole blood. The receptor set was obtained from an adult who was a healthcare worker with PCR-confirmed SARS-CoV-2 infection or an uninfected control (not recorded which). CDR3s include the opening cysteine and the closing phenylalanine or tryptophan. A D gene is named only where the DNA matches it firmly. Not all rows give a size; the values are once, few, many and, for expanded clones, a class.

CDR3 protein: CSARDTGGFYGYTF
CDR3 DNA: TGCAGTGCTAGAGATACAGGGGGCTTCTATGGCTACACCTTC
J gene: TRBJ1-2
V gene: TRBV20-1
CDR3 length: 14
clone size: many
D gene: TRBD1

CDR3 protein: CATRQGINQETQYF
CDR3 DNA: TGTGCCACCCGACAGGGGATTAACCAAGAGACCCAGTACTTC
J gene: TRBJ2-5
V gene: TRBV2
CDR3 length: 14
clone size: many
D gene: TRBD1

CDR3 protein: CASSPIQGREQYF
CDR3 DNA: TGTGCCAGCAGTCCGATACAGGGACGGGAGCAGTACTTC
J gene: TRBJ2-7
V gene: TRBV12-3/TRBV12-4
CDR3 length: 13
clone size: .
D gene: .

CDR3 protein: CASRASGGASNEQFF
CDR3 DNA: TGTGCCAGCAGGGCTAGCGGGGGGGCCTCCAATGAGCAGTTCTTC
J gene: TRBJ2-1
V gene: TRBV6-2/TRBV6-3
CDR3 length: 15
clone size: many
D gene: TRBD2

CDR3 protein: CSAREGASGVDTQYF
CDR3 DNA: TGCAGTGCTAGAGAAGGGGCTAGCGGGGTAGATACGCAGTATTTT
J gene: TRBJ2-3
V gene: TRBV20-1
CDR3 length: 15
clone size: few
D gene: TRBD2

CDR3 protein: CSAQVAEQFF
CDR3 DNA: TGCAGCGCTCAGGTGGCTGAGCAGTTCTTC
J gene: TRBJ2-1
V gene: TRBV29-1
CDR3 length: 10
clone size: .
D gene: .

CDR3 protein: CASSLSPDRAYEQYF
CDR3 DNA: TGTGCCAGCAGCTTGAGCCCCGACAGGGCTTACGAGCAGTACTTC
J gene: TRBJ2-7
V gene: TRBV5-6
CDR3 length: 15
clone size: many
D gene: TRBD1

CDR3 protein: CASSLVAGGYEQYF
CDR3 DNA: TGCGCCAGCAGCTTGGTCGCAGGGGGGTACGAGCAGTACTTC
J gene: TRBJ2-7
V gene: TRBV5-1
CDR3 length: 14
clone size: .
D gene: .

CDR3 protein: CASGPILSGDTGELFF
CDR3 DNA: TGTGCTAGTGGCCCGATCCTCAGCGGTGACACCGGGGAGCTGTTTTTT
J gene: TRBJ2-2
V gene: TRBV12-5
CDR3 length: 16
clone size: few
D gene: .

CDR3 protein: CASTTSGGGKDTQYF
CDR3 DNA: TGTGCCAGCACCACTAGCGGGGGGGGGAAAGATACGCAGTATTTT
J gene: TRBJ2-3
V gene: TRBV25-1
CDR3 length: 15
clone size: many
D gene: TRBD2